This T cell receptor beta chain comes out of a study of cytomegalovirus exposure and HLA in healthy donors. These donors, healthy bone marrow donors, were studied. General study points: Across donors, most TCRs were seen rarely, yet some public ones were widespread. In a later analysis, the majority of CMV-associated beta chains seemingly showed HLA restriction.

The PCR contained 60 Vbeta and 13 Jbeta primers. Here immunoSEQ multiplex PCR was the method, and the copy in TCRdb shows in-frame clones only, minus some. The data hold 150,000 to 200,000 clones, with approximately 81% observed a single time. This clone was observed a handful of times. No antigen is known for it. The sample was PBMCs. The source of this sequence is a woman in her 30s in good health and CMV-seronegative.

CDR3 loop: CASSLRPGGGNQPQHF. CDR3 DNA: TGCGCCAGCAGCCTTCGACCAGGGGGTGGCAATCAGCCCCAGCATTTT. V gene TRBV5-1 combines with J gene TRBJ1-5; 7 nucleotides agree with TRBD1. The germline CDR1 and CDR2 sequences are SGHRS and YFSETQ. V lost 4 bases and J lost 2; bases outside the gene matches: 9. This CDR3 is 16 amino acids long.